This TCR beta chain was captured by sequencing in a study of blood T cell repertoires in COVID-19. Whole-study context: Samples representing acute and convalescent COVID-19 were sourced from the United States, Italy and Spain. PBMCs, B-cell-depleted T cells, or T cells were the source of the cDNA or gDNA that made up the material.

Participants were aged roughly 18 to 89 years, lived in around 25 US areas, and enrolled virtually. This CDR3 contains 16 residues. V lost 6 bases to trimming and J lost 1 base, with 19 bases between them. Germline CDR1 and CDR2: SGHDT and YYEEEE. Authors' data handling: Nucleated cell counts were estimated from reference gene primer amplification. Clones were sequenced by immunoSEQ multiplex PCR, and TCRdb holds only the in-frame ones, with some missing. That table is the source of V, J and clone size, and D and trimming were worked out from the DNA. The repertoire holds approximately 250,000 clones, with 84% as singletons.

The clonotype originates from a man aged 25 to 40 with acute COVID-19. This sequence joins TRBV5-6 and TRBJ1-1; TRBD1 is a possible D gene (6 bases). The sequencing input was PBMCs or T cells enriched from blood (not recorded which). This CDR3 reads CASTLVRGTPNTEAFF. The CDR3 DNA is TGTGCCAGCACACTAGTAAGGGGGACCCCGAACACTGAAGCTTTCTTT.